The 9 T cell receptor beta chains reported below all come from one sample, sequenced in a study of blood T cells in healthy people across ages. A second PCR of roughly 7 to 11 cycles used a sample-barcoded 5' primer and a J-beta primer mix. TCRdb re-called the 5' RACE reads through MiXCR, storing one row per CDR3 protein. The data show about a million distinct CDR3 sequences, with 45% to 60% seen just once and over 20% held by the top ten. The specimen sequenced was blood. The origin of the receptors is a woman aged 60-75 years in good health.

The chain couples TRBV28 to TRBJ1-2; TRBD1 is a possible D gene (5 bases). V shed 6 bases and J shed 7 bases, with 15 bases lying between them. CDR1 and CDR2 from the germline V gene are MDHEN and SYDVKM. This CDR3 is 13 amino acids long. The CDR3 protein is CASSSGTYGGYTF. As DNA, the CDR3 is TGTGCCAGCAGCTCCGGGACTTATGGTGGCTACACCTTC.

The chain employs TRBV6-1 and TRBJ1-4; a weak D match, TRBD1 (5 bases). CDR1 is MNHNS and CDR2 is SASEGT in the germline V gene. This CDR3 has 14 amino acids. V lost 10 bases, J lost 0 bases, and 12 bases lay in between. The CDR3 DNA reads TGTGCCACAGGGATTAGTTCAACTAATGAAAAACTGTTTTTT. Its protein product is CATGISSTNEKLFF.

CDR3 sequence: CASSGKGARTEAFF. In DNA, the CDR3 is TGTGCCAGCAGCGGGAAGGGGGCGCGGACTGAAGCTTTCTTT. The chain combines TRBV7-9 with TRBJ1-1, with 7 bases aligning to TRBD1. With V trimmed by 5 bases and J by 5 bases, 8 bases remained unmatched. From germline, CDR1 is SEHNR and CDR2 FQNEAQ (reference sequence). The CDR3 covers 14 residues.

In this sample, this clonotype turned up a few times. The rearrangement joins TRBV4-3 to TRBJ2-7; D is possibly TRBD2 (6 bases). This CDR3 comprises 15 residues. Germline CDR1 reads LGHNA; CDR2 reads YSLEER. Deletions cut 1 base from V and 4 bases from J, with 14 bases between. The CDR3 region is CASSQGGSGQYEQYF. CDR3 nucleotide sequence: TGCGCCAGCAGCCAAGGGGGTAGCGGACAATACGAGCAGTACTTC.

The rearrangement links TRBV6-6 to TRBJ2-3, with 8 nucleotides matching TRBD2. Losses at the gene ends were 10 bases for V and 3 bases for J; bases not matched to a gene: 3. The V gene's germline CDR1 is MNHNY and CDR2 SVGAGI (reference sequence). The CDR3 is 12 residues long. CDR3 nucleotides: TGTGCCACGGGGGGGGGTACAGATACGCAGTATTTT. It is translated as CATGGGTDTQYF.

This clonotype was observed a handful of times. The rearrangement links TRBV4-2 to TRBJ2-3, with D perhaps being TRBD1 or TRBD2 (5 bases each). This CDR3 has 17 amino acids. V lost 0 bases, J lost 3 bases, and 16 bases lay in between. Per the germline V gene, CDR1 is LGHNA and CDR2 is YNFKEQ. The CDR3 nucleotides read TGTGCCAGCAGCCAAGATGGGGCGGGTCTTGGAACAGATACGCAGTATTTT. It specifies CASSQDGAGLGTDTQYF.

The V gene is TRBV29-1, the J gene TRBJ2-1; TRBD2 matches at 14 bases. V was clipped by 7 bases and J by 1 base; unmatched bases: 6. The CDR3 length is 16 residues. Germline assignment: CDR1 SQVTM and CDR2 ANQGSEA. The CDR3 loop is CSARTSGRRSYNEQFF. For the CDR3, the DNA is TGCAGCGCACGGACTAGCGGGAGGCGATCCTACAATGAGCAGTTCTTC.

The chain combines TRBV9 with TRBJ1-3; TRBD1 might be the D (5 bases). V lost 3 bases to trimming and J lost 2 bases, with 18 bases between them. Germline CDR1 reads SGDLS; CDR2 reads YYNGEE. The length of the CDR3 is 17 residues. The CDR3 is CASSEGGDLPPGNTIYF. The CDR3 DNA sequence: TGTGCCAGCAGCGAGGGAGGGGACCTCCCACCTGGAAACACCATATATTTT.

There are a few counts of this clonotype. CDR3 in DNA: TGCGCCAGCAGCTTGGGGGCTAGCGGGAACACAGATACGCAGTATTTT. Translation: CASSLGASGNTDTQYF. The rearrangement joins TRBV5-1 to TRBJ2-3; 9 bases are a match to TRBD2. The CDR3 spans 16 residues. Trimming at V came to 0 bases and at J to 2 bases, leaving 4 bases not matched to a gene. From germline, CDR1 is SGHRS and CDR2 YFSETQ.